These 6 T cell receptor beta chains were all obtained from the same sample, sequenced in a study of response to subunit inactivated influenza vaccine (dated by TCRdb to 2017 to 2018). Library method: RT-PCR. Sequencing relied on an Illumina HiSeq 2500. The public reads were run again by TCRdb, first through fastp at Q25 and then through MiXCR, and only productive beta chains were kept. For every CDR3 protein sequence, its rows merge into one entry that carries the most common genes and DNA. The sample table lists approximately 300,000 distinct CDR3 sequences, 22% of them with a count of one. The top ten clonotypes cover 10% of the sample. Sequencing was performed on PBMCs from blood, taken less than 22 months after vaccination. These TCRs come from a man between 50 and 75 years old who received an inactivated influenza vaccine. Donor details come from another sample of the same person, matched by shared clones.

In its sample, this clonotype was seen a few times. This rearrangement joins TRBV4-3 to TRBJ2-1; D might be TRBD2 (6 bases). CDR1 and CDR2 (germline): LGHNA, YSLEER. The CDR3 sequence is 13 residues long. With 1 base removed from V and 9 bases from J, the gap between germline ends came to 10 bases. CDR3 bases: TGCGCCAGCAGCCAAGGGTGGCGGGGTGAGCAGTTCTTC. Its protein is CASSQGWRGEQFF.

This clonotype has only a few counts. The V gene is TRBV28, the J gene TRBJ1-2; the D is unclear. The CDR3 spans 16 residues. Trimming removed 5 bases from V and 3 bases from J, with 19 bases in between. Per the germline V gene, CDR1 is MDHEN and CDR2 is SYDVKM. The CDR3 region is CASSPPPNAAHYGYTF. CDR3 DNA sequence: TGTGCCAGCAGTCCCCCTCCCAACGCGGCCCACTATGGCTACACCTTC.

Only a few counts were recorded for this clonotype. The rearrangement links TRBV24-1 to TRBJ2-1, with D tentatively TRBD1 (6 bases). Germline loops: CDR1 KGHDR, CDR2 SFDVKD. Trimming took off 4 bases at V and 2 bases at J, with 14 bases between the two ends. The CDR3 is 16 amino acids. DNA of the CDR3: TGTGCCACCAGTGACCGAAGACAGGACCCCTACAATGAGCAGTTCTTC. This gives the protein CATSDRRQDPYNEQFF.

This clonotype was counted at least ten times. The rearrangement links TRBV6-1 to TRBJ1-2; the D gene is possibly TRBD1 (6 bases). Looked up from germline, CDR1 is MNHNS and CDR2 is SASEGT. The CDR3 covers 15 residues. Trimming shortened V by 2 bases and J by 2 bases, and 12 bases separated the two germline ends. The CDR3 nucleotides are TGTGCCAGCAGTGAATACGATACAGGGAACTATGGCTACACCTTC. It specifies CASSEYDTGNYGYTF.

This clonotype was seen many times. The V and J genes are TRBV20-1 and TRBJ2-1; TRBD2 matches 11 bases. Germline CDR1 is DFQATT and CDR2 is SNEGSKA (reference sequence). The CDR3 length is 16 residues. After removal of 0 bases from V and 9 bases from J, the junction contained 10 bases not matched to a gene. CDR3 nucleotides: TGCAGTGCTAGAGATCTAGGGCGGCTAGCGGGGGGTGAGCAGTTCTTC. As protein: CSARDLGRLAGGEQFF.

Only a few counts were recorded for this clonotype. This chain connects TRBV14 to TRBJ1-1, with a weak D call TRBD1 (6 bases). CDR3 length: 14 amino acids. V gave up 5 bases and J gave up 5 bases, with 15 bases separating them. The V gene's germline CDR1 is SGHDN and CDR2 FVKESK. The CDR3, as DNA: TGTGCCAGCAGCGTACAAAGGGGGGTAACTGAAGCTTTCTTT. It encodes CASSVQRGVTEAFF.